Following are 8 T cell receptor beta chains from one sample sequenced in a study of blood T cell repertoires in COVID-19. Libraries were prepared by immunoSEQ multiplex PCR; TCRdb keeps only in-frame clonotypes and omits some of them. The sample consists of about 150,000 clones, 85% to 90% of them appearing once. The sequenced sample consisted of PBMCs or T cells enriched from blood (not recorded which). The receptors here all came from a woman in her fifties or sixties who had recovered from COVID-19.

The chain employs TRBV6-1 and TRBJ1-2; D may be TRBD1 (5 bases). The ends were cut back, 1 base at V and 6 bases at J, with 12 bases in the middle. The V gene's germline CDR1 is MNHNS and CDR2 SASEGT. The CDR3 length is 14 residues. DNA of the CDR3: TGTGCCAGCAGTGAAGAATCACAGGTCGATGGCTACACCTTC. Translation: CASSEESQVDGYTF.

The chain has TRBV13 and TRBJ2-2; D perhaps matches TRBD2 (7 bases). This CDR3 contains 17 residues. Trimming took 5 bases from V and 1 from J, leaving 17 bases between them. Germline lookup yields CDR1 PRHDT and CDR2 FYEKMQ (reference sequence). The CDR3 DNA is TGTGCCAGCAGCCCCGCGGTAGGGGGGGTGAACACCGGGGAGCTGTTTTTT. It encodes CASSPAVGGVNTGELFF.

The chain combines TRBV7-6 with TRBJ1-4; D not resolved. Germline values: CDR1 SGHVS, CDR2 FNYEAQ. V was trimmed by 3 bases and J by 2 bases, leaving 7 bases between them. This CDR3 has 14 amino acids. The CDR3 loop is CASSLGSTNEKLFF. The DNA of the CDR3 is TGTGCCAGCAGCTTGGGCAGTACTAATGAAAAACTGTTTTTT.

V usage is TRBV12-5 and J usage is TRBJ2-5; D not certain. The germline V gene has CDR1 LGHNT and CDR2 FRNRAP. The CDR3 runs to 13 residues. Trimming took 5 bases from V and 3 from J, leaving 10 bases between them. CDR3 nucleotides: TGTGCTAGTGGTATGGGCACTGAAGAGACCCAGTACTTC. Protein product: CASGMGTEETQYF. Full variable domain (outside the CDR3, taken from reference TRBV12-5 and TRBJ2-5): DARVTQTPRHKVTEMGQEVTMRCQPILGHNTVFWYRQTMMQGLELLAYFRNRAPLDDSGMPKDRFSAEMPDATLATLKIQPSEPRDSAVYFCASGMGTEETQYFGPGTRLLVL.

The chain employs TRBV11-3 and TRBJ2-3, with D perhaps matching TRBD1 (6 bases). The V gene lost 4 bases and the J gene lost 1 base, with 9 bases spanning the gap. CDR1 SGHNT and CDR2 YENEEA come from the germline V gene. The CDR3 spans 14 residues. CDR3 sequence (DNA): TGTGCCAGCAGCTCGGACAGACGCACAGATACGCAGTATTTT. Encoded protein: CASSSDRRTDTQYF. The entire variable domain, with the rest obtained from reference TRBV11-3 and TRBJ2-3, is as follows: EAGVVQSPRYKIIEKKQPVAFWCNPISGHNTLYWYLQNLGQGPELLIRYENEEAVDDSQLPKDRFSAERLKGVDSTLKIQPAELGDSAVYLCASSSDRRTDTQYFGPGTRLTVL.

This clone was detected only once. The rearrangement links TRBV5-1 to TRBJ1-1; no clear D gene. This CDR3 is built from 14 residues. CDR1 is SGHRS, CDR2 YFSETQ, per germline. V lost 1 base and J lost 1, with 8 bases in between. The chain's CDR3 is CASSLKRQNTEAFF. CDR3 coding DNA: TGCGCCAGCAGCTTGAAGAGACAGAACACTGAAGCTTTCTTT.

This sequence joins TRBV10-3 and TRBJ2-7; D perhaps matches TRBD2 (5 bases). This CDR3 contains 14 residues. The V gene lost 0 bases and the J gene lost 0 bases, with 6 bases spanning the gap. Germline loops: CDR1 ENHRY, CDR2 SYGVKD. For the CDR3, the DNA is TGTGCCATCAGTGAGTCTGGGAGCTCCTACGAGCAGTACTTC. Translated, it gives CAISESGSSYEQYF.

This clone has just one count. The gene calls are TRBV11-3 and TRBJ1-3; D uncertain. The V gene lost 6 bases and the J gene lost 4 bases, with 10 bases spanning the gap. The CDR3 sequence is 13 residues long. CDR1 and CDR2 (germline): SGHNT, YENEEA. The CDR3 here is CASRVLAGNTIYF. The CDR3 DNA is TGTGCCAGCAGGGTTCTCGCGGGAAACACCATATATTTT.